This T cell receptor (beta chain) came from a study of CD8+ T cells in alopecia areata. Overall study: Tofacitinib administration to treated patients was oral, at 5 to 10 mg twice daily.

Study findings and constraints: The study found TCR sharing across patients less clear than in mice, possibly for HLA reasons.

Concerning this clone: Antigen unknown.

CDR1 and CDR2 from the germline V gene are SGHTA and FQGNSA. The CDR3 has 15 residues. V lost 5 bases, J lost 5 bases, and 18 bases lay in between. Once RNA had been extracted, it was reverse transcribed into cDNA to act as the sequencing template. Assay used: immunoSEQ multiplex PCR; TCRdb lists only in-frame clones, some missing. The table records 150,000 to 200,000 clones, around three fifths of them present only once. Sample: CD4+ T cells sorted from blood, taken at week 0. This clonotype was obtained from a human donor with alopecia areata. V usage is TRBV7-2 and J usage is TRBJ2-5; D might be TRBD1 or TRBD2, each matching 6 bases. CDR3 sequence reads: CASSAGPQGRETQYF. CDR3 DNA sequence: TGTGCCAGCAGCGCGGGGCCACAGGGCCGGGAGACCCAGTACTTC.